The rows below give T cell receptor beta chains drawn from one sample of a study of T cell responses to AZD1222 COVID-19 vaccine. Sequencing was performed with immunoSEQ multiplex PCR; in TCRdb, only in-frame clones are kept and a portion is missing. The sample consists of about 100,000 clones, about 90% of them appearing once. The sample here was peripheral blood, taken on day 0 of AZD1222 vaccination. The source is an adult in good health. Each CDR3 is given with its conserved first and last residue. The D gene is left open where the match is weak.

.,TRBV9,CASSVDPGVVEETQYF
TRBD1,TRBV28,CASREPRDSYNEQFF
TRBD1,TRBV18,CASSPGQGNSNGYTF
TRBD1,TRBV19,CASRTTGFQPQHF
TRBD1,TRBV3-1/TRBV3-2,CASSQAGTEGVVRDEKLFF
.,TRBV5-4,CASSLDPGVSSGNTIYF
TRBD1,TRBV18,CASSPGTGGQETQYF
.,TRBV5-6,CASSRGRDVGTDTQYF
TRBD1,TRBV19,CASSLRDREKLFF
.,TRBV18,CASSPRQETQYF
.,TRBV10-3,CAISDFSASYNEQFF
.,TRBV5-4,CASSLEVQSITDTQYF
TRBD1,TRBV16,CASSRPDRSSYEQYF
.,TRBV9,CASSPPLPGGRTATEAFF
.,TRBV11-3,CASSSVGNPYNEQFF
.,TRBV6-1,CASSDTHTEAFF
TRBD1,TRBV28,CASIAGGYENQPQHF
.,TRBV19,CASRTNPYNEQFF
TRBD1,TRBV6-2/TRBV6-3,CASSTTTGPSYEQYF
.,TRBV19,CASSIDGSNQPQHF
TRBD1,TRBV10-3,CAIRHGTGASEQYF
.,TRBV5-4,CASSLDQTDTQYF
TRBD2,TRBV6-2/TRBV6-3,CASSYTPRTSGRRDTQYF
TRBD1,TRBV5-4,CASTMQGQGQTIYF
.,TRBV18,CASSPPAKNTEAFF
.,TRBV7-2,CASSLAGRRSTDTQYF
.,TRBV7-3,CASSPRIGGYNEQFF
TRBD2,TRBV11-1,CASSLALADLQFF
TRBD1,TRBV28,CASRGDRVPADTEAFF
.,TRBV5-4,CASSPRGQGIMNTEAFF
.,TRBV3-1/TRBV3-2,CASSREGNEQFF
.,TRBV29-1,CSVERPDYGYTF
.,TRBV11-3,CASTLSGFENSPLHF
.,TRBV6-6,CASSYHRTATNEKLFF
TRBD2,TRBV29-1,CSVDSGRAGELFF
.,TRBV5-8,CASSYGDGLETQYF
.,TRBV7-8,CASSRTGNSGNTIYF
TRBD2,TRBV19,CASSIDHRGLARYEQFF
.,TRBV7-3,CASSLRKGVQYEQYF
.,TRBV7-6,CASSFGEERPSYNEQFF
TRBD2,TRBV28,CASVGVAGGSYNEQFF
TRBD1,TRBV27,CASSAGTGNTEAFF
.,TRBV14,CASSPRPDARSGGYTF
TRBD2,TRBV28,CASSLGGREQYF
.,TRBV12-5,CASGLGGYEQYF
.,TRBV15,CATSRKRGTEAFF
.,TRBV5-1,CASSDPTGVRETQYF
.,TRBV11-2,CASSLDRGADTQYF
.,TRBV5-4,CASSLETPGSEQYF
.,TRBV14,CASSRGGVGEKLFF
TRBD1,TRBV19,CASRVRDRLSYEQYF
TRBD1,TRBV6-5,CASSYSGTANSPLHF
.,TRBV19,CASSTRDGGGYTF
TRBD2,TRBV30,CAWSTDSGSFIDTQYF
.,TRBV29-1,CSVDPQGGEKLFF